This entry concerns a single T cell receptor beta chain. Multiplex PCR with BIOMED2 TRB-A/B primer pools amplified TRB rearrangements. TCRdb redid the calling of the multiplex PCR reads with MiXCR, one entry per CDR3 protein. The sample has 15,000 or so distinct CDR3 sequences; roughly 28% are singletons. This sample is part of a study of T and B cells in COVID-19 patients. Study summary: The recovered cohort's median age was roughly 31 years, versus about 67 years in active infection.

TRB was amplified from around 250-500 ng of blood genomic DNA. Germline trimming cut 8 bases from V and 8 bases from J; bases unmatched to any gene: 6. Germline CDR1 MNHEY, CDR2 SMNVEV (reference sequence). This CDR3 is built from 12 residues. The specimen was blood. This receptor was taken from a human donor who had recovered from COVID-19. V is TRBV27 and J is TRBJ1-2; 9 bases are a match to TRBD1. DNA of the CDR3: TGTGCCAGCGGGGACAGGGTACGAGGCTACACCTTC. Translated, it gives CASGDRVRGYTF.